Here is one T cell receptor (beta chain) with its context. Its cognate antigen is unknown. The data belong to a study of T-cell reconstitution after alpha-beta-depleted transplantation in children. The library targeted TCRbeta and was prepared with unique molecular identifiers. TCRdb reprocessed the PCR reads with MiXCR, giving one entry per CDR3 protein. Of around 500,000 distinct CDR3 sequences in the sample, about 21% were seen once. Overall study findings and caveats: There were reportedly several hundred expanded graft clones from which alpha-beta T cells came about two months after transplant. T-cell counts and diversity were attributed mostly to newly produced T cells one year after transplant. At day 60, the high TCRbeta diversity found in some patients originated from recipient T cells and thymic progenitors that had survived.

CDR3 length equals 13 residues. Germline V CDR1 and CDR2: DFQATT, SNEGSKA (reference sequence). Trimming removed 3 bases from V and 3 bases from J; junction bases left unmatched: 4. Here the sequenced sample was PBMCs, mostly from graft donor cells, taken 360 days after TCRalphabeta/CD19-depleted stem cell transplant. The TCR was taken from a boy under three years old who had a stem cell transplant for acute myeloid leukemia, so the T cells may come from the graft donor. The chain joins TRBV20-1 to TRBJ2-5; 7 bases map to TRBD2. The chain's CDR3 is CSARGLAEETQYF. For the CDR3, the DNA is TGCAGTGCTAGGGGGCTAGCGGAAGAGACCCAGTACTTC.